The source of this T cell receptor (beta chain) is a study of T cells after yellow fever vaccination (dated by TCRdb to about 2019). Looking at the study overall: Libraries from fractions with low cell numbers were prepared with the SMART-Seq v4 Ultra Low Input RNA kit. To follow T-cell clones before and after primary and booster YFV17D yellow fever vaccination, bulk TCR alpha and beta repertoires were sequenced over time. Two healthy male donors made up the cohort, one aged 18 to 30 years and the other aged 30 to 40 years. Blood was collected at multiple timepoints before and after primary and secondary immunization, and bulk PBMC replicates and cell subsets were isolated. What the study reported, not specific to this receptor: Compared with the primary T-cell response, the secondary T-cell response was faster but weaker, reaching its peak on day 5 rather than on day 15. A small share of clonotypes occurred in both CD4 and CD8 compartments, likely arising from convergent recombination. Because only a couple of donors were included in the study, the extent to which the findings can be generalized is limited. After the booster, most clones that had expanded after primary vaccination were detected again (nearly 98% of CD4 and around nine tenths of CD8), suggesting broad maintenance of memory. FACS-sorted repertoires could contain abundant contaminating clonotypes from the bulk population, so computational filtering was required.

The sample's treatment or condition label, decoded: live attenuated yellow fever vaccine strain. A standard Ficoll-Paque protocol was used to isolate PBMCs from peripheral blood. Dynabeads CD4 and CD8 positive selection kits were used to isolate CD4 and CD8 T-cell fractions. RNA was extracted with TriZol from bulk PBMCs, CD4 and CD8 fractions, and dextramer-positive and dextramer-negative fractions. The CDR3 covers 14 residues, taking in both the cysteine and the phenylalanine. Only the CDR3 portion is preserved as DNA: 42 bases, with reading frame beginning at the first base. The germline V gene (reference sequence) specifies SGHKS as CDR1 and YYEKEE as CDR2. V is pared back by 4 bases and J by 6 bases, with 16 bases lying between the germline termini. This clonotype was seen a handful of times. Its recognized antigen is unknown. No base quality information exists; no much larger clone differs at one position.

TCR cDNA was made using 5'RACE template switching, a step that added a universal primer site and unique molecular identifiers. cDNA synthesis was primed from both the TCR alpha and TCR beta constant segments. Library amplification used two PCR steps, and the second PCR step added sample barcodes and sequencing adapters. Sequencing of the libraries was done on either Illumina HiSeq 2500 (2x100 bp) or NovaSeq (2x150 bp). In the authors' own workflow: Demultiplexing of reads and collapsing into UMI consensus sequences were performed with MIGEC, and V(D)J alignment was carried out with MiXCR. Clonotypes responding to the vaccine were identified with edgeR on replicate PBMC samples, with the criteria of FDR below 0.01 and a log2 fold change above 5 up to day 15. Bulk clonotypes were assigned CD4 or CD8 identity according to which sequenced CD4 or CD8 repertoire held them at higher abundance. TCRdb took the public reads, trimmed them with fastp at Q25, ran MiXCR for clone calling and kept in-frame beta chains. Here each entry gathers all rows of one CDR3 protein and keeps the most common genes and DNA. TCRdb's processing, not the authors' own work, is the source of the V and J calls. The sample table lists around 67,000 distinct CDR3 sequences, approximately 6.9% of them with a count of one. 35% of the sample lies in the top ten.

The sequence came from a man between 18 and 29 years old who received the YFV17D yellow fever vaccine. Material: CD8+ T cells sorted from PBMCs, obtained 5 days after the first yellow fever vaccination. The chain uses TRBV5-5 and TRBJ1-1, with the D gene not confidently named. The DNA is as follows: TGTGCCAGCAGCCCAGCCGGAGGTTCGCCTGAAGCTTTCTTT. Its protein is CASSPAGGSPEAFF.